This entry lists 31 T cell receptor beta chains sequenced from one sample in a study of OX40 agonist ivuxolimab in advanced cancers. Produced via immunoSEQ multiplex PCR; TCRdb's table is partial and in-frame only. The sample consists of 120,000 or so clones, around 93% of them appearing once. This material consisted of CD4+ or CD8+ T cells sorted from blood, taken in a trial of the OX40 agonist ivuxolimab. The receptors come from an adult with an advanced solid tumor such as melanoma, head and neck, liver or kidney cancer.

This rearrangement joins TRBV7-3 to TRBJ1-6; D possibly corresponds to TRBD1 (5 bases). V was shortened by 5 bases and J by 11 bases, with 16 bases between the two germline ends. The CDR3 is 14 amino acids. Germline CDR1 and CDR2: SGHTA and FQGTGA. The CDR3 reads CASSRDGIGAPLHF. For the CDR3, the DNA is TGTGCCAGCAGCCGGGACGGGATTGGGGCACCCCTCCACTTT.

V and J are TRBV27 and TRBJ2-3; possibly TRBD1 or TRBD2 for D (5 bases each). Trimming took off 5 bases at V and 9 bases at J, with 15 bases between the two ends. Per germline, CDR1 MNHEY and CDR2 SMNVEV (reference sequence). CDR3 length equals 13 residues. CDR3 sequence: CASSPELGTTQYF. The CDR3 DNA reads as TGTGCCAGCAGTCCCGAATTGGGGACGACGCAGTATTTT.

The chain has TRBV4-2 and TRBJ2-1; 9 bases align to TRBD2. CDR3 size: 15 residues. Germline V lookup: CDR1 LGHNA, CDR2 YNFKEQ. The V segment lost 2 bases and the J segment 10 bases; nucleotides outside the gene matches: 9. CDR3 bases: TGTGCCAGCAGCCAACCCGGGACTAGCCGTCGGGAGCAGTTCTTC. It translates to CASSQPGTSRREQFF.

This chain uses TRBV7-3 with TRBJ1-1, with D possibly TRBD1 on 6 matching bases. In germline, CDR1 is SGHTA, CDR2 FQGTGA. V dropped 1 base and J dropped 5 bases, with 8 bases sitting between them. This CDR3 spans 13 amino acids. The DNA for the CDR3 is TGTGCCAGCAGCTTAATAGGGGGGACTGAAGCTTTCTTT. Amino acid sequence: CASSLIGGTEAFF.

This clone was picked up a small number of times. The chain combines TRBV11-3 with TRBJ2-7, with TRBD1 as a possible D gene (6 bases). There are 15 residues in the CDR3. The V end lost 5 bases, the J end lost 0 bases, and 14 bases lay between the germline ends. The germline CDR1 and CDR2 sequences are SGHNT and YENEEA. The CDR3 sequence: CASSPGQSRSYEQYF. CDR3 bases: TGTGCCAGCAGCCCAGGACAGTCCCGCTCCTACGAGCAGTACTTC.

CDR3 nucleotides: TGTGCCAGCAGTTTAGGAGGGCAACTTCAGCCCCAGCATTTT. Protein: CASSLGGQLQPQHF. The chain combines TRBV28 with TRBJ1-5; no clear D gene. Germline V gene data show CDR1 as MDHEN and CDR2 as SYDVKM. Trimming stripped 2 bases from V and 6 bases from J, with 11 bases between. The CDR3 is 14 amino acids.

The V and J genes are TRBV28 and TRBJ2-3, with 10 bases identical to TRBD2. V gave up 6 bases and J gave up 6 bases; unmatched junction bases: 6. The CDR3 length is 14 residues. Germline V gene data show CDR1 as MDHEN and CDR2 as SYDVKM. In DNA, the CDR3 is TGTGCCAGCAGCCAAGCGGGAGGGAAGGATACGCAGTATTTT. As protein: CASSQAGGKDTQYF. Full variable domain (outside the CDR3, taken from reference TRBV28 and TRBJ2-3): DVKVTQSSRYLVKRTGEKVFLECVQDMDHENMFWYRQDPGLGLRLIYFSYDVKMKEKGDIPEGYSVSREKKERFSLILESASTNQTSMYLCASSQAGGKDTQYFGPGTRLTVL.

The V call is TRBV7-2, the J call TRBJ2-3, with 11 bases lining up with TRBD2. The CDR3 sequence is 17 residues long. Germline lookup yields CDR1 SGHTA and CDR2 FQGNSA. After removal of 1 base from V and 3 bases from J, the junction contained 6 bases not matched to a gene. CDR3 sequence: CASSLDQLAGGTDTQYF. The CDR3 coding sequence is TGTGCCAGCAGCTTAGATCAGCTAGCGGGGGGAACAGATACGCAGTATTTT. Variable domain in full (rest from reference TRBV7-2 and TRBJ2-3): GAGVSQSPSNKVTEKGKDVELRCDPISGHTALYWYRQSLGQGLEFLIYFQGNSAPDKSGLPSDRFSAERTGGSVSTLTIQRTQQEDSAVYLCASSLDQLAGGTDTQYFGPGTRLTVL.

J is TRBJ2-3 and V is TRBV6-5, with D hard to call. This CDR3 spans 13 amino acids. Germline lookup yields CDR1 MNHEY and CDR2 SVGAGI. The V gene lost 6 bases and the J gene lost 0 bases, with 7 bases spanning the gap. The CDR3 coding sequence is TGTGCCAGCAGATTGACTAGCACAGATACGCAGTATTTT. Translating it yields CASRLTSTDTQYF.

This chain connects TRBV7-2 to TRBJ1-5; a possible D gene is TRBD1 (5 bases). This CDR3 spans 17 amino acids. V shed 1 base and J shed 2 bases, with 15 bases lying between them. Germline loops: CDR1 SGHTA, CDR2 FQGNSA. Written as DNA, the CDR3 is TGTGCCAGCAGCTTAGTGATCCGGGGGTCGGGCAATCAGCCCCAGCATTTT. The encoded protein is CASSLVIRGSGNQPQHF.

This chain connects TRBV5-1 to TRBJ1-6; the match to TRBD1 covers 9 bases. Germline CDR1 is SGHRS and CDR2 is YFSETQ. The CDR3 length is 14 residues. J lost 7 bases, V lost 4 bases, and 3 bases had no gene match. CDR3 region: CASSPGTGNSPLHF. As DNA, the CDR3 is TGCGCCAGCAGCCCCGGGACAGGGAATTCACCCCTCCACTTT.

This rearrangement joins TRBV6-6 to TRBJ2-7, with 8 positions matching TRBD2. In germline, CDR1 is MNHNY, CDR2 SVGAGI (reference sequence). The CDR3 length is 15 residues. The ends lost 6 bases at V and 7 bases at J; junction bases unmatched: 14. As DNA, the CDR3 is TGTGCCAGCAGCCTCCGCGAGGGGCGGGAGGATGAGCAGTACTTC. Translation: CASSLREGREDEQYF.

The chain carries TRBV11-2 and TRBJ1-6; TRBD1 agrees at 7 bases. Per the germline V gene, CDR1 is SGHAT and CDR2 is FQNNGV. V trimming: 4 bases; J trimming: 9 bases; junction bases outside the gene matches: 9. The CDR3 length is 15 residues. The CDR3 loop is CASSSNPQGSSPLHF. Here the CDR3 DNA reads TGTGCCAGCAGCTCGAACCCACAGGGGAGTTCACCCCTCCACTTT.

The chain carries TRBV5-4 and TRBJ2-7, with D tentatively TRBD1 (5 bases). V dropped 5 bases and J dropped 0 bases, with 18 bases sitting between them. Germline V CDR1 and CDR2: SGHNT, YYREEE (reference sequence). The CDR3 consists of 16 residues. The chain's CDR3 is CASRPGDSSSSYEQYF. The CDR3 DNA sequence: TGTGCCAGCAGGCCCGGTGACAGTTCGAGCTCCTACGAGCAGTACTTC.

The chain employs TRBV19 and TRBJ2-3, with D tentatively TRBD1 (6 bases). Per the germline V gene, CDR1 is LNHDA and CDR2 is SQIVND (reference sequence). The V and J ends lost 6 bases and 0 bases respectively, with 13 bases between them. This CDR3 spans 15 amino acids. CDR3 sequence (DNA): TGTGCCAGTAGCCCTCCGACAGGAAGCACAGATACGCAGTATTTT. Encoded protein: CASSPPTGSTDTQYF.

CDR3 bases: TGTGCCAGCAGAAACCAGGGGGCTGACACTGAAGCTTTCTTT. This translates into CASRNQGADTEAFF. V usage is TRBV28 and J usage is TRBJ1-1; 8 nucleotides agree with TRBD1. J gave up 3 bases and V 6 bases, and 6 bases lay outside the gene matches. The CDR3 sequence is 14 residues long. CDR1 is MDHEN, CDR2 SYDVKM, per germline.

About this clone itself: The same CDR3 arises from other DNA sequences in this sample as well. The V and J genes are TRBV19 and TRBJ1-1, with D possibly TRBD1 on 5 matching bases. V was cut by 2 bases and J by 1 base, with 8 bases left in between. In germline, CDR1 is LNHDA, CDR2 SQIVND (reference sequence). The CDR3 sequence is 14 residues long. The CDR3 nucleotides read TGTGCCAGTAGTATAACAGGAACGAACACTGAAGCTTTCTTT. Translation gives CASSITGTNTEAFF.

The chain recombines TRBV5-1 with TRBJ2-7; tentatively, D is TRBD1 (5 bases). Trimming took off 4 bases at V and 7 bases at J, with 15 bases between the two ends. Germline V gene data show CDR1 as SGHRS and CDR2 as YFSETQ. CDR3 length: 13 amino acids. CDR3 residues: CASSLRQAGEQYF. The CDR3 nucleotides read TGCGCCAGCAGCCTAAGACAAGCAGGGGAGCAGTACTTC. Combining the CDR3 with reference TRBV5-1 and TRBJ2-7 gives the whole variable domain KAGVTQTPRYLIKTRGQQVTLSCSPISGHRSVSWYQQTPGQGLQFLFEYFSETQRNKGNFPGRFSGRQFSNSRSEMNVSTLELGDSALYLCASSLRQAGEQYFGPGTRLTVT.

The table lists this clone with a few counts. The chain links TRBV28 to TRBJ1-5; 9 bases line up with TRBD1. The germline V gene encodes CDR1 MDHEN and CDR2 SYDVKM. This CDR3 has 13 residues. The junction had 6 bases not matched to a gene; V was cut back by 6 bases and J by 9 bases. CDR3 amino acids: CASRATGGRPQHF. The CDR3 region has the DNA TGTGCCAGCAGGGCAACAGGGGGCCGGCCCCAGCATTTT.

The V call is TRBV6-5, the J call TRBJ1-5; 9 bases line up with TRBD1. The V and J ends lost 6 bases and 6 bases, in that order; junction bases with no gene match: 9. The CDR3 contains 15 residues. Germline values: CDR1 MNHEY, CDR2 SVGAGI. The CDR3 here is CASRLTGGGSQPQHF. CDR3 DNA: TGTGCCAGCAGGCTTACAGGGGGCGGGAGTCAGCCCCAGCATTTT.

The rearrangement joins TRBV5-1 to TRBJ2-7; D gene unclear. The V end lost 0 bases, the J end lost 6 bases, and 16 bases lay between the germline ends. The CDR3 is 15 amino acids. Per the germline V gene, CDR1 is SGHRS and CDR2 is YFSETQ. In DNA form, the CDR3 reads TGCGCCAGCAGCTTGGGACTCACAAACCCAGTCGAGCAGTACTTC. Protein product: CASSLGLTNPVEQYF.

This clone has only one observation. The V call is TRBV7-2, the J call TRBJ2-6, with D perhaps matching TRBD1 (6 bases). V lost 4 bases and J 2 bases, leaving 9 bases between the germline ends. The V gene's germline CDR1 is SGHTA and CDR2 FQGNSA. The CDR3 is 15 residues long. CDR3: CASSSQGTGANVLTF. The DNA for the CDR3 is TGTGCCAGCAGCTCCCAGGGGACTGGGGCCAACGTCCTGACTTTC.

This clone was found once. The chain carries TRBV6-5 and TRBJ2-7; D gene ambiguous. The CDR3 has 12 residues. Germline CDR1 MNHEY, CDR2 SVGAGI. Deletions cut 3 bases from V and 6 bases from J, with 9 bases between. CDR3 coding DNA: TGTGCCAGCAGTTATCCCGAAGTCGAGCAGTACTTC. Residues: CASSYPEVEQYF.

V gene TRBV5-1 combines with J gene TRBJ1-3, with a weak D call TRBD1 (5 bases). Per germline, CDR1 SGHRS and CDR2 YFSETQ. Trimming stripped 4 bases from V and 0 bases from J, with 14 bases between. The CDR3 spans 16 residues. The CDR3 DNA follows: TGCGCCAGCAGCGCCCGGGACGTAAGCTCTGGAAACACCATATATTTT. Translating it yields CASSARDVSSGNTIYF. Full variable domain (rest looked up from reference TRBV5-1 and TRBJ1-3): KAGVTQTPRYLIKTRGQQVTLSCSPISGHRSVSWYQQTPGQGLQFLFEYFSETQRNKGNFPGRFSGRQFSNSRSEMNVSTLELGDSALYLCASSARDVSSGNTIYFGEGSWLTVV.

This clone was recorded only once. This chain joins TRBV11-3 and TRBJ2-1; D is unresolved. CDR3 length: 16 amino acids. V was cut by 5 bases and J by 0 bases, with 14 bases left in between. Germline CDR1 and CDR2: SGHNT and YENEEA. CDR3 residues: CASSLSSLGSYNEQFF. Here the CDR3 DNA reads TGTGCCAGCAGCCTATCCTCCCTGGGCTCCTACAATGAGCAGTTCTTC.

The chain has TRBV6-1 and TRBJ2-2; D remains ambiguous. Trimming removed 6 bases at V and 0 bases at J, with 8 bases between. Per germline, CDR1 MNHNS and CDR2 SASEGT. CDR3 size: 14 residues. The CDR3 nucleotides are TGTGCCAGCAGATTAAACTCGAACACCGGGGAGCTGTTTTTT. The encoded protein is CASRLNSNTGELFF.

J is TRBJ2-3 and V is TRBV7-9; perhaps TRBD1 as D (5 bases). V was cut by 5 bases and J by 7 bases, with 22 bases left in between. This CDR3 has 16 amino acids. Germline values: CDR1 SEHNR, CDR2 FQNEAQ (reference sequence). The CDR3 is CASSLPWGRLPNTQYF. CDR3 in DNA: TGTGCCAGCAGCCTCCCCTGGGGCCGACTCCCGAATACGCAGTATTTT.

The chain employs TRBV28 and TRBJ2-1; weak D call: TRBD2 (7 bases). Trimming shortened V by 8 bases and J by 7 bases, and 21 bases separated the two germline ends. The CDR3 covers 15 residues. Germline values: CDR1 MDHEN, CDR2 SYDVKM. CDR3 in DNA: TGTGCCAGCTCCATGTCCTCCGGGGGGCGGAATGAGCAGTTCTTC. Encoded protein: CASSMSSGGRNEQFF.

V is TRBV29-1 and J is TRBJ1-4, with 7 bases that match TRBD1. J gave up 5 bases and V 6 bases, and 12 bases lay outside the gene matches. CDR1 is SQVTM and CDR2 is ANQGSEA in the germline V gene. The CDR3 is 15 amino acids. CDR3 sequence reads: CSVVGTELWNEKLFF. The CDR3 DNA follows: TGCAGCGTAGTTGGGACAGAGCTTTGGAATGAAAAACTGTTTTTT.

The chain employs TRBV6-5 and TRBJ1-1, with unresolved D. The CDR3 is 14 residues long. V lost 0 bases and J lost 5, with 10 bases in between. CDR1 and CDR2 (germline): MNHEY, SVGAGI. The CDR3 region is CASSYSIGRTEAFF. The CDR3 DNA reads TGTGCCAGCAGTTACTCTATAGGGCGAACTGAAGCTTTCTTT.

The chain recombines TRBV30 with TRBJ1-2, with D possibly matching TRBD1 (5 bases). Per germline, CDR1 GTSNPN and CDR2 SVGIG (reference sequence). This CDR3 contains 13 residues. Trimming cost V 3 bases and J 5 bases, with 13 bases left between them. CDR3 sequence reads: CAWRAGRVYGYTF. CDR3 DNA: TGTGCCTGGAGGGCAGGCAGGGTTTATGGCTACACCTTC.